This paragraph reports one T cell receptor (beta chain). This clonotype was counted between two and nine times. The target of this receptor is not known. Base qualities were left out, and no much larger clone turns up one base away. V is cut back by 4 bases and J by 1 base, with 7 bases in the junction unmatched. The germline V gene specifies SGHDN as CDR1 and FVKESK as CDR2. Its CDR3 holds 15 amino acids, cysteine through phenylalanine. The entry retains the CDR3 DNA only, 45 bases that are in frame from base 1. The data derive from a study of naive and memory T cell subsets (dated by TCRdb to the late 2010s). Notes on the research overall: An open-source, UMI-based TCR alpha and beta sequencing pipeline was applied to sorted naive and memory peripheral blood T cell subsets. The results of the functional CMV T cell responses matched the IgG serology results in every case. RNA was DNase-treated and reverse transcribed with TCR constant-region primers, mostly using SuperScript III. Results and caveats for the whole study, not just this receptor: TCR abundance followed a power law whose exponent differed between naive and memory subsets but was consistent across the three individuals. The repertoire findings for the naive and memory subsets could not be validated against a ground truth, as none was available. After error correction, over 90% of naive TCR sequences appeared only once, giving much steeper abundance distributions than memory subsets. RNA-based TCR counts may be affected by expression changes linked to T cell activation and differentiation. Each clonotype was defined as a single alpha or beta chain sequence rather than as a paired alpha/beta receptor. Gini index rose and Shannon and inverse Simpson diversity fell from naive through CM, EM and EMRA in both CD4 and CD8 cells.

To prepare the library, UMI-ligation and nested PCR was applied. The beta constant-region primer was an equimolar mix of two oligonucleotides covering both TRBC1 and TRBC2. A single-stranded oligonucleotide containing the SP2 primer and a 12-nucleotide UMI was joined to the 3' end of the cDNA by T4 RNA ligase 1. The ligated cDNA went through four rounds of PCR with nested alpha and beta constant-region primers together with the SP2 primer. The ligation reaction was kept at 16 degrees C for about 18-24 hours. PCR2 was usually performed as a SYBR Green qPCR and halted at a preset threshold so that over-amplification would not occur. All purifications after the first were performed with Agencourt AMPure XP magnetic beads. Library amounts were measured by Qubit and library quality was assessed on a TapeStation, where the main peak was expected at around 650 bp. The pooled libraries were sequenced on an Illumina MiSeq using v2 2x251 paired-end kits, which usually yielded roughly 0.85-2.1 million reads per sample. Each sample library was pooled at around 4 nM, and about 5-7% PhiX was included to improve cluster recognition. In the authors' own workflow: V and J genes were assigned to Demultiplexor-processed FASTQ reads by Decombinator through tag matching, with a single base-pair mismatch being allowed. Collapsinator used UMIs to correct both sequencing errors and frequency errors arising from PCR heterogeneity. CDR3Translator translated TCRs and extracted CDR3s from the conserved cysteine to the FGXG phenylalanine, flagging non-productive sequences. Repertoires were subsampled to equal numbers of UMI-defined TCRs before Gini, Shannon entropy and inverse Simpson indices were calculated. Within the linear range, a power law was fitted by maximum likelihood to the distributions of clonotype abundance. When run on a single naive CD8 sample, MIGEC and the pipeline yielded similar UMI counts, similar unique TCR numbers and similar clonal distributions. Repertoires were searched for some 7,000 CMV-associated CDR3 sequences compiled from VDJdb and a published dataset. Using fastp trimming at Q25 and MiXCR clonotype assembly, TCRdb reanalyzed the public sequencing data and kept in-frame beta chains. Every CDR3 protein is listed once, alongside the most common genes and DNA of its rows. These V and J calls originate from TCRdb's pipeline instead of the authors' own analysis. The sample table contains tens of thousands of distinct CDR3 sequences; only one count was recorded for under 15% of them. 0.75% to 1% of the sample goes to the ten largest clones.

TCR alpha and beta chain libraries were amplified separately from the second PCR step onward. Donor CMV status was determined by IFNgamma production from CD4+ T cells after overnight stimulation of fresh PBMCs with CMV viral lysate. Using Miltenyi beads, CD4 T cells were first positively selected, and CD8 T cells were then positively selected from the CD4-negative fraction. After staining for CD3, CD4, CD8, CD45RA, CD27 and a live/dead dye, cells were sorted on a BD Aria II into four subsets based on CD45RA and CD27. Blood came from a few healthy volunteers, each fractionated into CD4 and CD8 T cells and then into four differentiation subsets. Roughly 120 ml of peripheral blood was collected from each donor, and PBMC were isolated from the blood using Ficoll-Paque PLUS density-gradient centrifugation. The sorted cells were lysed in RLT buffer, after which RNA was extracted using a Qiagen RNeasy kit and kept at -80 degrees C.

Rearrangement joined TRBV14 to TRBJ2-7; TRBD1 fits 7 bases in the junction. Specimen: central memory CD4+ T cells from blood. The sample's cell subset or site, from its label and the paper: central memory, CD45RA- CD27+. The clonotype was recovered from a human donor in good health. The CDR3 here reads CASSRQGLTSYEQYF. The base sequence is TGTGCCAGCAGCCGACAGGGCCTAACATCCTACGAGCAGTACTTC. When the CDR3 is completed using the reference TRBV14 and TRBJ2-7 genes on either side, the full variable domain is EAGVTQFPSHSVIEKGQTVTLRCDPISGHDNLYWYRRVMGKEIKFLLHFVKESKQDESGMPNNRFLAERTGGTYSTLKVQPAELEDSGVYFCASSRQGLTSYEQYFGPGTRLTVT.